These 5 T cell receptor beta chains were all obtained from the same sample, sequenced in a study of blood T cell repertoires in COVID-19. Libraries were prepared by immunoSEQ multiplex PCR; TCRdb keeps only in-frame clonotypes and omits some of them. The sample consists of about 430,000 clones, approximately 90% of them appearing once. Sequencing was carried out using PBMCs or T cells enriched from blood (not recorded which). These receptors were taken from a woman under 30 who had been exposed to COVID-19.

This rearrangement joins TRBV27 to TRBJ1-6; weak D call: TRBD1 (5 bases). V was cut by 6 bases and J by 3 bases, with 12 bases left in between. The germline gives CDR1 MNHEY, CDR2 SMNVEV (reference sequence). The CDR3 consists of 15 residues. For the CDR3, the DNA is TGTGCCAGCAGCGGGGGACTGATCTATAATTCACCCCTCCACTTT. It translates to CASSGGLIYNSPLHF.

This clone was seen only once. V gene TRBV7-2 combines with J gene TRBJ2-7; TRBD1 matches 8 bases. CDR3 length: 14 amino acids. V dropped 5 bases and J dropped 1; count of bases not matched to a gene: 4. The germline V gene encodes CDR1 SGHTA and CDR2 FQGNSA. The CDR3 region has the DNA TGTGCCAGCAGCCGGACAGGGACTTCCTACGAGCAGTACTTC. Translation gives CASSRTGTSYEQYF.

The J gene is TRBJ1-5, the V gene TRBV6-5, with 7 bases matching TRBD1. Trimming removed 6 bases from V and 3 bases from J; junction bases left unmatched: 8. Germline lookup yields CDR1 MNHEY and CDR2 SVGAGI. This CDR3 has 15 residues. In DNA form, the CDR3 reads TGTGCCAGCAGATCAACAGGGGCCTACAATCAGCCCCAGCATTTT. This gives the protein CASRSTGAYNQPQHF.

The V gene is TRBV7-3, the J gene TRBJ2-5; TRBD1 aligns across 11 bases. The CDR3 is 15 residues long. The germline CDR1 and CDR2 sequences are SGHTA and FQGTGA. The J segment lost 4 bases and the V segment lost 4 bases, leaving 5 bases of the junction unmatched. In DNA form, the CDR3 reads TGTGCCAGCAGCTCCAGGACAGGGGGCCCAGAGACCCAGTACTTC. Protein product: CASSSRTGGPETQYF. The variable domain in full, with the rest retrieved from reference TRBV7-3 and TRBJ2-5, is GAGVSQTPSNKVTEKGKYVELRCDPISGHTALYWYRQSLGQGPEFLIYFQGTGAADDSGLPNDRFFAVRPEGSVSTLKIQRTERGDSAVYLCASSSRTGGPETQYFGPGTRLLVL.

CDR3 sequence (DNA): TGCGCCAGCAGCTTGTACTCCAACACTGAAGCTTTCTTT. It encodes CASSLYSNTEAFF. The chain has TRBV5-1 and TRBJ1-1; D is unresolved. Germline V gives CDR1 SGHRS, CDR2 YFSETQ. The CDR3 has 13 residues. Trimming stripped 1 base from V and 2 bases from J, with 6 bases between.